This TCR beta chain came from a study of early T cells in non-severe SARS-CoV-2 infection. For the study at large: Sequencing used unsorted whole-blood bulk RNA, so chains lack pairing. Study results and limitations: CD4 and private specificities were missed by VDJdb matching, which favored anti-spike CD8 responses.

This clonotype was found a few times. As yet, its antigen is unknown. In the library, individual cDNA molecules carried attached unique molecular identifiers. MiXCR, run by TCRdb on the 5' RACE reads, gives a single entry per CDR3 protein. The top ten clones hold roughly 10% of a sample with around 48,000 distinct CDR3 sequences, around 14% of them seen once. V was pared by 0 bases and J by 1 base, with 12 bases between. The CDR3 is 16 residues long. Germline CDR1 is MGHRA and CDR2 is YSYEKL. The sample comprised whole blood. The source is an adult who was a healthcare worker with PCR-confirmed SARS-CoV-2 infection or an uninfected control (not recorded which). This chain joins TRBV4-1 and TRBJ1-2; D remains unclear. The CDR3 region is CASSQDAEVDNYGYTF. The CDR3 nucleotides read TGCGCCAGCAGCCAAGATGCGGAGGTAGATAACTATGGCTACACCTTC.